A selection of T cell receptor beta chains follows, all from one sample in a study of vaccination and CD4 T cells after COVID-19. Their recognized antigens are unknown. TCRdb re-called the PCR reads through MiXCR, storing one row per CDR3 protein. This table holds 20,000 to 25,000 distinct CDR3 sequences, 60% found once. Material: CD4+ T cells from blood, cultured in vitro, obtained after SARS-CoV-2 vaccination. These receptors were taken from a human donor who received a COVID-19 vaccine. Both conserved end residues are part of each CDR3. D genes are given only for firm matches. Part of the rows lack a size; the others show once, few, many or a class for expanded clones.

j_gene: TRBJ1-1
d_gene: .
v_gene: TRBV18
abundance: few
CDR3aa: CASSQGNTEAFF
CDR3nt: TGTGCCAGCTCACAGGGAAACACTGAAGCTTTCTTT

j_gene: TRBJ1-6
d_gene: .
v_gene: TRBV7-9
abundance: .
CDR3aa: CASSPSGSIASPLHF
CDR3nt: TGTGCCAGCAGCCCATCCGGGTCCATAGCTTCACCCCTCCACTTT

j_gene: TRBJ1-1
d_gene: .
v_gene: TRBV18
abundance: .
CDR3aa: CASSLNGGQNTEAFF
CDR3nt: TGTGCCAGCTCCCTGAACGGCGGACAGAACACTGAAGCTTTCTTT

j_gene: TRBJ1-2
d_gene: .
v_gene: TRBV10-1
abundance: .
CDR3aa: CASSSREFPYGYTF
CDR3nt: TGCGCCAGCAGCTCCAGGGAATTCCCCTATGGCTACACCTTC

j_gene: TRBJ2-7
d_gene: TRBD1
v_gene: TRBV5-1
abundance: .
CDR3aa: CASSRDRGLYEQYF
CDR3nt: TGCGCCAGCTCTAGAGACAGGGGGCTCTACGAGCAGTACTTC

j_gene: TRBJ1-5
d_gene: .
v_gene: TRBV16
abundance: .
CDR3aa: CASSQSAGLGNQPQHF
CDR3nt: TGTGCCAGCAGCCAATCAGCTGGCTTGGGCAATCAGCCCCAGCATTTT

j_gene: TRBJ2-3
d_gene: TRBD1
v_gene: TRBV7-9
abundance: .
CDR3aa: CASSLDAGGQTDTQYF
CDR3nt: TGTGCCAGCAGCTTGGATGCAGGGGGTCAAACAGATACGCAGTATTTT

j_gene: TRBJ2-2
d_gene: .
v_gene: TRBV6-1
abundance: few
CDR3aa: CASSLGRGPNTGELFF
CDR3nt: TGTGCCAGCAGTCTTGGGCGGGGGCCGAACACCGGGGAGCTGTTTTTT

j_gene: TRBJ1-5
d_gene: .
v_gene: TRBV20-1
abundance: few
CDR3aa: CSASEGYQPQHF
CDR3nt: TGCAGTGCTAGTGAAGGTTATCAGCCCCAGCATTTT

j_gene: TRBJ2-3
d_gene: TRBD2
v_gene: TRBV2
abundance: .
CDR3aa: CASSVLAGVRNTQYF
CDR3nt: TGTGCCAGCAGTGTCTTAGCGGGGGTACGAAATACGCAGTATTTT

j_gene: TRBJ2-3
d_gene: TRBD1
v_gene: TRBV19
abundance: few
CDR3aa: CASAWTGDGTDTQYF
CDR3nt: TGTGCCAGTGCGTGGACAGGTGATGGCACAGATACGCAGTATTTT

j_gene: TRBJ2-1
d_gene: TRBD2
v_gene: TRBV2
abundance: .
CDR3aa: CASSLGLAGGRGNEQFF
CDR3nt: TGTGCCAGCAGTTTGGGACTAGCGGGGGGGCGAGGCAATGAGCAGTTCTTC

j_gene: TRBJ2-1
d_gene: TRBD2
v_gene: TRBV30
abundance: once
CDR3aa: CAWSVQAGGYSEQFF
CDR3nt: TGTGCCTGGAGTGTACAAGCGGGGGGGTACAGTGAGCAGTTCTTC

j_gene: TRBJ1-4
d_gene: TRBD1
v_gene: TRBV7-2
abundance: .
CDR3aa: CASSMQGARVEKLFF
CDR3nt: TGTGCCAGCAGCATGCAGGGGGCGCGGGTTGAAAAACTGTTTTTT

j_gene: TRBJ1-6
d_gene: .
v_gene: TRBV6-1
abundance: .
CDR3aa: CASTLHRGSYNSPLHF
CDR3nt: TGTGCCAGCACCTTACACCGGGGCTCCTATAATTCACCCCTCCACTTT

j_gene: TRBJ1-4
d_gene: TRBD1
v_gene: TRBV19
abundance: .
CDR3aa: CASNYRGRRDEKLFF
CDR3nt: TGTGCCAGTAATTACAGGGGGCGCCGGGATGAAAAACTGTTTTTT

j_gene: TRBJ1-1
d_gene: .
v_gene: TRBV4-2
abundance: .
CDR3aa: CASVRTENTEAFF
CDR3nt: TGTGCCAGCGTACGGACAGAAAACACTGAAGCTTTCTTT

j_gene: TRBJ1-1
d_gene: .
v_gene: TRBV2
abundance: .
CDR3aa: CASGTSGATEAFF
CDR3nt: TGTGCCAGCGGGACATCCGGGGCCACTGAAGCTTTCTTT

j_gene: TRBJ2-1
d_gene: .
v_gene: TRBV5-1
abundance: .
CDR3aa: CASSLAVGLKTQFF
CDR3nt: TGCGCCAGCAGCTTGGCAGTGGGGCTAAAAACGCAGTTCTTC

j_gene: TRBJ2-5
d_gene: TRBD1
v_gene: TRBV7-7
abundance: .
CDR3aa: CASSLDRQGIGTQYF
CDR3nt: TGTGCCAGCAGCTTAGATAGACAGGGGATAGGGACCCAGTACTTC

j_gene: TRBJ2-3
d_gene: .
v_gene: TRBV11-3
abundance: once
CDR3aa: CASSSLNSTDTQYF
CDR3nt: TGTGCCAGCAGCTCACTTAATAGCACAGATACGCAGTATTTT

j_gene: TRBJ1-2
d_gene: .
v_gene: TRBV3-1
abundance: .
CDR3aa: CASSRGDHGYTF
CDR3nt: TGTGCCAGCAGCCGTGGGGATCACGGCTACACCTTC

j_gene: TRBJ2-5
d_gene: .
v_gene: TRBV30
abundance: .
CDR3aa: CAWSDNRLLYTQETQYF
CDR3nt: TGTGCCTGGAGTGATAATCGGCTTTTGTACACTCAAGAGACCCAGTACTTC

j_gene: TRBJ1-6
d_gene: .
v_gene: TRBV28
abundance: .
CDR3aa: CASSLLGENSPLHF
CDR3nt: TGTGCCAGCAGTTTATTGGGGGAGAATTCACCCCTCCACTTT

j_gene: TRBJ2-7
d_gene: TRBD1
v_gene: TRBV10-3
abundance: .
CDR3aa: CAIRGRTGVEQYF
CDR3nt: TGTGCCATCAGGGGAAGGACAGGGGTTGAGCAGTACTTC

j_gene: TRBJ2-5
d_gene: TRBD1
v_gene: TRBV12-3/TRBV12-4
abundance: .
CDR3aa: CASTRDRQETQYF
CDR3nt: TGTGCCAGCACCAGGGACAGACAAGAGACCCAGTACTTC

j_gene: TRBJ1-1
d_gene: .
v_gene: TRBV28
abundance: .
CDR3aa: CASSLPRRGATSNTEAFF
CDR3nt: TGTGCCAGCAGTCTACCCCGGAGGGGGGCCACCAGCAACACTGAAGCTTTCTTT

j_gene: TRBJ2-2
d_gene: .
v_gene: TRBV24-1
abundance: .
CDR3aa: CATAGQGGKGELFF
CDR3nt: TGTGCCACCGCGGGACAAGGGGGAAAGGGGGAGCTGTTTTTT

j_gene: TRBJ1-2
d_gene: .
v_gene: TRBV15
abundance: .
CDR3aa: CATSRDQGYGYTF
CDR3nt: TGTGCCACCAGCAGAGATCAAGGCTATGGCTACACCTTC

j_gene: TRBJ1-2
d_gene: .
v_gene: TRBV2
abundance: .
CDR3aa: CASSVQGGTSKEGYTF
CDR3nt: TGTGCCAGCAGTGTCCAGGGCGGAACTTCAAAGGAAGGCTACACCTTC

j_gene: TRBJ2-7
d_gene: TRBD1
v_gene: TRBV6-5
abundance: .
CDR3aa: CASSYADRGVYEQYF
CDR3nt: TGTGCCAGCAGTTACGCGGACAGGGGAGTCTACGAGCAGTACTTC

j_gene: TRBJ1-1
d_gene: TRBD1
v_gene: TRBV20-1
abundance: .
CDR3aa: CSALHPAGGTEAFF
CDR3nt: TGCAGTGCTTTACACCCTGCAGGGGGCACTGAAGCTTTCTTT

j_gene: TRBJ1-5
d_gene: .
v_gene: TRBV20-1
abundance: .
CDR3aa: CSAATDYQPQHF
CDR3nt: TGCAGTGCTGCCACAGATTATCAGCCCCAGCATTTT

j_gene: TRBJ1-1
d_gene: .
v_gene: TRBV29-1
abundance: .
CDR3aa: CSVVQEDTEAFF
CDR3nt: TGCAGCGTAGTGCAAGAGGACACTGAAGCTTTCTTT

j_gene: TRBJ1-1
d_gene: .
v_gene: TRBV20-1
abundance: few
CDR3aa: CSARDWTVNTEAFF
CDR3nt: TGCAGTGCTAGAGATTGGACAGTGAACACTGAAGCTTTCTTT

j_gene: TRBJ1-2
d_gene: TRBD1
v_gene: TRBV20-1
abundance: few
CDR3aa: CSARDRGGLNYGYTF
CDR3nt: TGCAGTGCTAGAGACCGAGGGGGCCTTAACTATGGCTACACCTTC

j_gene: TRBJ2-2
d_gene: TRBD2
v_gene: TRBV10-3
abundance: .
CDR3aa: CAIRSGGGNTGELFF
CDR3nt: TGTGCCATCAGGAGCGGGGGGGGGAACACCGGGGAGCTGTTTTTT

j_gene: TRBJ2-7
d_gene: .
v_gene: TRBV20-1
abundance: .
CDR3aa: CSARSGYEQYF
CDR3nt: TGCAGTGCTAGATCTGGATACGAGCAGTACTTC

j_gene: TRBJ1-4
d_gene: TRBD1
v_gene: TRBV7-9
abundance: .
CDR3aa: CASSFPGQGSEKLFF
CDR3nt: TGTGCCAGCAGCTTTCCGGGACAGGGGAGTGAAAAACTGTTTTTT

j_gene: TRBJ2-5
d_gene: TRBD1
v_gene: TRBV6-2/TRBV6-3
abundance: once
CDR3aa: CASSQSDRAETQYF
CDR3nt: TGTGCCAGCAGTCAATCGGACAGGGCAGAGACCCAGTACTTC